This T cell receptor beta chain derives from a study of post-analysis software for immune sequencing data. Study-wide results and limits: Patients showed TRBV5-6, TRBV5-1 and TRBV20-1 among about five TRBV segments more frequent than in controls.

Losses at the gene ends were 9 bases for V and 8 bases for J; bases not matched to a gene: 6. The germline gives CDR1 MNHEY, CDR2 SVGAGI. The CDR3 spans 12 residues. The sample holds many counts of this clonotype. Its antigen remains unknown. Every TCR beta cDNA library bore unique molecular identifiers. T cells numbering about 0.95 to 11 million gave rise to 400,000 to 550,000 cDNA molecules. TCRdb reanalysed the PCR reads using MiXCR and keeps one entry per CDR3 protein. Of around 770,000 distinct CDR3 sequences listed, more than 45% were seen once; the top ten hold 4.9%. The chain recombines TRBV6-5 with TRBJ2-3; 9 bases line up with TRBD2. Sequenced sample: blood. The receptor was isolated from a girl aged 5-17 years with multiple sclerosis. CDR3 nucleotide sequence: TGTGCCAGTACGGGCGGGGGGGGTACGCAGTATTTT. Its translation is CASTGGGGTQYF.